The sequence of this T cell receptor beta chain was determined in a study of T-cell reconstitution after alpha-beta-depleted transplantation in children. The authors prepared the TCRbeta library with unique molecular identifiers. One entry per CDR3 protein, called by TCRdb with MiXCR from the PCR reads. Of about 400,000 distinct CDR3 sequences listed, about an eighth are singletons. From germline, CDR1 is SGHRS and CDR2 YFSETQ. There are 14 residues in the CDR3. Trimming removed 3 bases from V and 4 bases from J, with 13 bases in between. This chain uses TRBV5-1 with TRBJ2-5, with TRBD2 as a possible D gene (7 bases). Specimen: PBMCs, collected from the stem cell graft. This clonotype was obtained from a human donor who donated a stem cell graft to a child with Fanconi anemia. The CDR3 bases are TGCGCCAGCAGCTCCCGTGGGGGGGCAGAGACCCAGTACTTC. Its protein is CASSSRGGAETQYF. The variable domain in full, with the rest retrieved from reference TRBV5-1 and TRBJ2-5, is KAGVTQTPRYLIKTRGQQVTLSCSPISGHRSVSWYQQTPGQGLQFLFEYFSETQRNKGNFPGRFSGRQFSNSRSEMNVSTLELGDSALYLCASSSRGGAETQYFGPGTRLLVL.